Given below is one T cell receptor beta chain in context. The data are from a study of blood T cell repertoires in COVID-19. In terms of age and location, participants ranged from roughly 18 to 90 years and lived in around 22 US areas. Libraries were prepared by immunoSEQ multiplex PCR; TCRdb keeps only in-frame clonotypes and omits some of them. In the table there are 260,000 or so clones, roughly 85% of which are singletons. The sequence came from a woman in her forties who had been exposed to COVID-19. The sample comprised PBMCs or T cells enriched from blood (not recorded which).

CDR3 DNA sequence: TGTGCCAGCAGCGCGGAGGCAGGGGTTGGTGAAGCTTTCTTT. Translated: CASSAEAGVGEAFF. V and J are TRBV9 and TRBJ1-1; possible D gene TRBD1, 6 bases. The V end lost 3 bases, the J end lost 7 bases, and 16 bases lay between the germline ends. The CDR3 consists of 14 residues. The germline V gene has CDR1 SGDLS and CDR2 YYNGEE. Full variable domain (outside the CDR3, taken from reference TRBV9 and TRBJ1-1): DSGVTQTPKHLITATGQRVTLRCSPRSGDLSVYWYQQSLDQGLQFLIQYYNGEERAKGNILERFSAQQFPDLHSELNLSSLELGDSALYFCASSAEAGVGEAFFGQGTRLTVV.